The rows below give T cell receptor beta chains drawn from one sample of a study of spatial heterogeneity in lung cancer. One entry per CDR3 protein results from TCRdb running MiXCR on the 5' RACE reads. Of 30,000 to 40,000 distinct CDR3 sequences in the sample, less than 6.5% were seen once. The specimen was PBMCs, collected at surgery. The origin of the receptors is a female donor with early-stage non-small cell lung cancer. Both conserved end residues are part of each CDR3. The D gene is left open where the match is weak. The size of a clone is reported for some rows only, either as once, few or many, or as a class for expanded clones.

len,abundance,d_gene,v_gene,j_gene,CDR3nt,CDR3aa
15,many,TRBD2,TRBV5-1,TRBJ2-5,TGCGCCAGCAGCTTGGAACCTAGCGGGCAAGAGACCCAGTACTTC,CASSLEPSGQETQYF
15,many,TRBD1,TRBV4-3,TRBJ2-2,TGCGCCAGCAGCCAAGAAGACAGGGCGGGCGGGGAGCTGTTTTTT,CASSQEDRAGGELFF
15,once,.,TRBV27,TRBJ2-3,TGTGCCAGCCATTTGAGACGGGATGGTACAGATACGCAGTATTTT,CASHLRRDGTDTQYF
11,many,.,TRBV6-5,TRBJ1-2,TGTGCCAGCAGCCCAGGGGTTGGCTACACCTTC,CASSPGVGYTF
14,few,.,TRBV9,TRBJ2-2,TGTGCCAGCAGCGAGAGAGCGAACACCGGGGAGCTGTTTTTT,CASSERANTGELFF
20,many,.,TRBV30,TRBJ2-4,TGTGCCTGGAGTGAGGGTCTCGGACTTCGCCGCGATTTAGCCAAAAACATTCAGTACTTC,CAWSEGLGLRRDLAKNIQYF
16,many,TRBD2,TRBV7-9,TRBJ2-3,TGTGCCAGCAGCTCACTAGCGGGGGGAGCCTCAGATACGCAGTATTTT,CASSSLAGGASDTQYF
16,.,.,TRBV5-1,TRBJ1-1,TGCGCCAGCAGCCCCCCAGGGATGAGTGGGAACACTGAAGCTTTCTTT,CASSPPGMSGNTEAFF
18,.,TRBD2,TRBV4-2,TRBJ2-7,TGTGCCAGCAGCCAAGATATGACTAGCGGGGTTATAACCTACGAGCAGTACTTC,CASSQDMTSGVITYEQYF
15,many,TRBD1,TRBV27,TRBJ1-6,TGTGCCAGCAGTCCAAAACGGGACAGTAGGACACCCCTCCACTTT,CASSPKRDSRTPLHF
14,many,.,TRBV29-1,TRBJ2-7,TGCAGCGTCCTTTATTCTGTTAACTCCTACGAGCAGTACTTC,CSVLYSVNSYEQYF
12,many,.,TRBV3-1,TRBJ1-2,TGTGCCAGCAGCCTCTGGCCCGATGGCTACACCTTC,CASSLWPDGYTF
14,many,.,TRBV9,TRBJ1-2,TGTGCCAGCAGCCATATTGGGGCCCCCTATGGCTACACCTTC,CASSHIGAPYGYTF
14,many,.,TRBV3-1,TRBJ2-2,TGTGCCAGCAGCCAAGTACGCCAGGCCGGGGAGCTGTTTTTT,CASSQVRQAGELFF
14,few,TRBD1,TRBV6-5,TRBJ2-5,TGTGCCAGCAGCCGAGGGACAGGGGAAGAGACCCAGTACTTC,CASSRGTGEETQYF
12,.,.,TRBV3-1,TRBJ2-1,TGTGCCAGCAGCCAAGATGCCACCAAGCAGTTCTTC,CASSQDATKQFF
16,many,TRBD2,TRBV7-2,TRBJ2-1,TGTGCCAGCAGCTTAGAGCGGGGGAGCCATTACAATGAGCAGTTCTTC,CASSLERGSHYNEQFF
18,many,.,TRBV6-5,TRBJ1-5,TGTGCCAGCAGTGCCTCAATCCCCGGGGGGATCGGCAATCAGCCCCAGCATTTT,CASSASIPGGIGNQPQHF
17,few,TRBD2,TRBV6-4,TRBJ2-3,TGTGCCAGCAGTGACTCGTTCGGCCTAGCGGATGCAGATACGCAGTATTTT,CASSDSFGLADADTQYF
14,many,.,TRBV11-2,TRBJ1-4,TGTGCCAGCAGCCTCAGGTCAACTAATGAAAAACTGTTTTTT,CASSLRSTNEKLFF
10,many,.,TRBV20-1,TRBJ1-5,TGCAGTGCAACGACAGCGCCCCAGCATTTT,CSATTAPQHF
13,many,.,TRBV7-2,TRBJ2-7,TGTGCCAGCAGCTCCCAATTCACCTACGAGCAGTACTTC,CASSSQFTYEQYF
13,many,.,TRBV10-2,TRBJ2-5,TGCGCCAGCGAAATACAGGGCCAAGAGACCCAGTACTTC,CASEIQGQETQYF
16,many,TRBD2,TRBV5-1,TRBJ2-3,TGCGCCAGCAGCTTGGTACCTAGCGGGGGCACAGATACGCAGTATTTT,CASSLVPSGGTDTQYF
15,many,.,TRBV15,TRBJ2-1,TGTGCCACCAGCAGAGAGGGGGGATACTACAATGAGCAGTTCTTC,CATSREGGYYNEQFF
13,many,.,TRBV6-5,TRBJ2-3,TGTGCCAGCAGTTACTCGAGAGTTGATACGCAGTATTTT,CASSYSRVDTQYF
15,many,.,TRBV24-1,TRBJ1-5,TGTGCCTCAAAAGGAGGGCCGAATAGCAATCAGCCCCAGCATTTT,CASKGGPNSNQPQHF
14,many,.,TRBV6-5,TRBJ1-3,TGTGCCAGCAGGTCCACATTATCCGGAAACACCATATATTTT,CASRSTLSGNTIYF
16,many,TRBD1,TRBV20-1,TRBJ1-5,TGCAGTGCTAGTCCCCCCCGGGACAGGGGAGTTCAGCCCCAGCATTTT,CSASPPRDRGVQPQHF
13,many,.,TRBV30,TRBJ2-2,TGTGCCTGGAATCCGGGGGGCTGGAGGGAGCTGTTTTTT,CAWNPGGWRELFF
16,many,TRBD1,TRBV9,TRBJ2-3,TGTGCCAGCAGCGTACGACGGGACAGGAGCACAGATACGCAGTATTTT,CASSVRRDRSTDTQYF
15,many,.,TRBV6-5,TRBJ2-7,TGTGCCAGCACCGCACTGCGGGGGCCCTCCTACGAGCAGTACTTC,CASTALRGPSYEQYF
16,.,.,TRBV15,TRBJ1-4,TGTGCCACCAGCAGAGATCTAGCAGGGGCCGGTGAAAAACTGTTTTTT,CATSRDLAGAGEKLFF
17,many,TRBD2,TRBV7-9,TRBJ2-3,TGTGCCAGCAGCCCCCGCCCAGCGGGGTCTAGCACAGATACGCAGTATTTT,CASSPRPAGSSTDTQYF
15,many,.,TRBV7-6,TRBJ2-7,TGTGCCAGCAGCTTAAACTCGGCAGGTACCTACGAGCAGTACTTC,CASSLNSAGTYEQYF
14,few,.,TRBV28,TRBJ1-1,TGTGCCAGCAGTCTCAGACAGGTCAGCACTGAAGCTTTCTTT,CASSLRQVSTEAFF
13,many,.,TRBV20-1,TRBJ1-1,TGCAGTGCTTCCAGGACTAGGAACACTGAAGCTTTCTTT,CSASRTRNTEAFF
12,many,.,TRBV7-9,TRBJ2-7,TGTGCCAGCAGCTTGGGGGCGTACGAGCAGTACTTC,CASSLGAYEQYF